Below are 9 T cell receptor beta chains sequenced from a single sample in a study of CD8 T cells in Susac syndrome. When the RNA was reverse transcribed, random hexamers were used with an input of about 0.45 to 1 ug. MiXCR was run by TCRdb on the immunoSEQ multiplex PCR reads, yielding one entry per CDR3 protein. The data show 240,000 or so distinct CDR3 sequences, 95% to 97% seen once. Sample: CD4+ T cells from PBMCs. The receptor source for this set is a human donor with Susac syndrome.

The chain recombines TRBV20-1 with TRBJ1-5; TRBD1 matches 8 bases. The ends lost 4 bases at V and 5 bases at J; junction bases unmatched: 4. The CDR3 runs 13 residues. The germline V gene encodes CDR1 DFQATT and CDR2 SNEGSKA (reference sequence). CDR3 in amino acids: CSAMTGEDQPQHF. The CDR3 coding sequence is TGCAGTGCTATGACAGGGGAGGATCAGCCCCAGCATTTT.

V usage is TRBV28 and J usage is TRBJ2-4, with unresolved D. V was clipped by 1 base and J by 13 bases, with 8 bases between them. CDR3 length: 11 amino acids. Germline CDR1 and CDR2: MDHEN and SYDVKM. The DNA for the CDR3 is TGTGCCAGCAGTTTATCGAGGCAACAGTACTTC. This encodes CASSLSRQQYF. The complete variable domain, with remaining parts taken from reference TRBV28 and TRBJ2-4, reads DVKVTQSSRYLVKRTGEKVFLECVQDMDHENMFWYRQDPGLGLRLIYFSYDVKMKEKGDIPEGYSVSREKKERFSLILESASTNQTSMYLCASSLSRQQYFGAGTRLSVL.

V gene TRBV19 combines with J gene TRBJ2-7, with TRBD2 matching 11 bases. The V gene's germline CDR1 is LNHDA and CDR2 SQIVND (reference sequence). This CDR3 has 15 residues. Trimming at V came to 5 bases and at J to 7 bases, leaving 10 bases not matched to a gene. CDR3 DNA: TGTGCCAGTAGTTCCGGACTAGCGGGCCAGGAAGAGCAGTACTTC. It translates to CASSSGLAGQEEQYF.

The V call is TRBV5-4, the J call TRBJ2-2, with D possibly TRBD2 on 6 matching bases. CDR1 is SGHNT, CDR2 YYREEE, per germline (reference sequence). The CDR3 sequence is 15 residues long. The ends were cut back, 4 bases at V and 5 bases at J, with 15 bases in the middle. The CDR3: CASSIRVAGTGELFF. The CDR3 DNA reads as TGTGCCAGCAGCATCAGGGTTGCGGGAACCGGGGAGCTGTTTTTT.

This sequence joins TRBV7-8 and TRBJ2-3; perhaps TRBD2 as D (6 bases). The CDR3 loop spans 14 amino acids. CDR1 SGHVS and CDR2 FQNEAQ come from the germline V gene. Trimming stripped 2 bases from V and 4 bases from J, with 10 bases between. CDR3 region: CASSLTGSADTQYF. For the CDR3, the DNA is TGTGCCAGCAGCTTAACCGGGAGTGCAGATACGCAGTATTTT.

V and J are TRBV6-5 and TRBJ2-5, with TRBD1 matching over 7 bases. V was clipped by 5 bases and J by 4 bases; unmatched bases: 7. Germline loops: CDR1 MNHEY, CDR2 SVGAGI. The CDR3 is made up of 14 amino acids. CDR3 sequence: CASSLGTVGETQYF. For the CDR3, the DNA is TGTGCCAGCAGTCTCGGGACAGTGGGAGAGACCCAGTACTTC.

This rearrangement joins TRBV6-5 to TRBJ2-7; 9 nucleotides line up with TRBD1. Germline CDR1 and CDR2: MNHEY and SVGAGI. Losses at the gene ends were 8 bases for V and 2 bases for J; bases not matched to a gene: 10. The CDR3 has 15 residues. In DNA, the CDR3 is TGTGCCAGCGGGAGACAGGGGGAAAGAACCTACGAGCAGTACTTC. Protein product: CASGRQGERTYEQYF.

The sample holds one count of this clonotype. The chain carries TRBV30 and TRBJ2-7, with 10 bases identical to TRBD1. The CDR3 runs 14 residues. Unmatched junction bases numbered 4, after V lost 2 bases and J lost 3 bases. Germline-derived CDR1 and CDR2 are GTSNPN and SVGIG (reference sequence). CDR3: CAWSRDRGFYEQYF. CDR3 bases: TGTGCCTGGAGTCGGGACAGGGGATTCTACGAGCAGTACTTC.

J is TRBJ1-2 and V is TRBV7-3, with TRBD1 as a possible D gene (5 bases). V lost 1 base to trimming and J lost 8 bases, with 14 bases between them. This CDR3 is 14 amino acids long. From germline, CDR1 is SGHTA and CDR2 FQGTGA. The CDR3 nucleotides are TGTGCCAGCAGCTTAAACCAGGGAGGGAACGGCTACACCTTC. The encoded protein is CASSLNQGGNGYTF.